These T cell receptor beta chains were read from a single sample in a study of cytomegalovirus exposure and HLA in healthy donors. The assay was immunoSEQ multiplex PCR, and TCRdb's table has in-frame clones only and misses some. The table lists about 120,000 clones, around 81% of them singletons. The sample was PBMCs. The source is a woman aged 40 to 49 in good health and CMV-seronegative. Both conserved end residues are part of each CDR3. Each record gives: clone size, J gene, V gene, CDR3 protein. The size entry is marked missing in some rows and otherwise reads once, few, many or a size class.

.	TRBJ1-3	TRBV1	CTSSQILPNRGFSGNTIYF
.	TRBJ2-5	TRBV14	CASSQMGGGIMETQYF
.	TRBJ2-3	TRBV21-1	CASSNPGALWYF
.	TRBJ2-2	TRBV7-9	CASSPFEGELFF
.	TRBJ2-3	TRBV27	CASRGGTGGITDTQYF
.	TRBJ1-4	TRBV18	CASSPTTGGLEKLFF
.	TRBJ2-1	TRBV10-3	CAITRRGGSSYNEQFF
.	TRBJ2-1	TRBV11-3	CASSPGEYNEQFF
few	TRBJ1-1	TRBV10-2	CASKAGAEAFF
once	TRBJ1-4	TRBV7-9	CASSQSAGGEKLFF
.	TRBJ2-2	TRBV10-3	CAIKKASGSTGELFF
.	TRBJ2-1	TRBV11-2	CASSLELGLAGGTDNEQFF
.	TRBJ2-5	TRBV13	CASSSTGETQYF
.	TRBJ2-5	TRBV9	CASSSGTSGGSAAETQYF
.	TRBJ1-1	TRBV7-8	CASSLGFAGWESAEAFF
.	TRBJ2-7	TRBV5-4	CASSADRGSHEQYF
.	TRBJ2-3	TRBV27	CASSLGRAGGLNTQYF
.	TRBJ1-1	TRBV10-3	CAISARAGGTEAFF
.	TRBJ2-1	TRBV12-5	CASGLFGTGSYNEQFF
once	.	TRBV6-6	CASSPRELAYEQYF
.	TRBJ2-7	TRBV28	CASSPEPGTGAYEQYF
.	TRBJ1-6	TRBV6-5	CASRDRGPLNSPLHF
.	TRBJ2-7	TRBV6-1	CASTLTDRGYEQYF
.	TRBJ2-2	TRBV18	CASSPRDLGLVYTGELFF
.	TRBJ2-2	TRBV18	CASSPPDRGSGELFF
.	TRBJ1-2	TRBV5-1	CASSGGTGRGSYTF
once	TRBJ2-7	TRBV27	CASSVTSGQGFYEQYF
.	TRBJ2-5	TRBV5-1	CASTRAGGETQYF
.	TRBJ1-1	TRBV7-3	CASSLDRGTTEAFF
.	TRBJ2-1	TRBV10-3	CAIGTGQGNNEQFF
.	TRBJ1-2	TRBV2	CASSRDRPNYGYTF
once	TRBJ2-7	TRBV6-5	CASSYGSGRMEQYF
.	TRBJ2-3	TRBV7-3	CASSLTSGEYSTDTQYF
once	TRBJ1-3	TRBV5-4	CASSSIGVSGNTIYF
.	TRBJ2-1	TRBV11-3	CASSATIYNEQFF
.	TRBJ2-1	TRBV7-9	CASSWPRDRGGNEQFF
.	TRBJ2-1	TRBV19	CASSTPLVAGRNEQFF
.	TRBJ2-5	TRBV7-9	CASSSGQPQETQYF
.	TRBJ2-5	TRBV7-9	CASSPWASGGPQETQYF
.	TRBJ1-1	TRBV25-1	CASSDHLGTGVNTEAFF
.	TRBJ2-4	TRBV10-2	CASSVAGINIQYF
.	TRBJ1-5	TRBV18	CASSPSESGYQPQHF
.	TRBJ1-1	TRBV9	CASSGQGAEAFF
.	TRBJ2-1	TRBV20-1	CSARANYEQFF
.	TRBJ1-3	TRBV4-1	CASSQGLRGSSGNTIYF
few	TRBJ1-1	TRBV29-1	CSQIPGQGLDGNTEAFF
few	TRBJ1-1	TRBV6-6	CASRPGHQNTEAFF
.	TRBJ1-5	TRBV5-5	CASSFTGENQPQHF
few	TRBJ2-5	TRBV13	CASSQVGTQYF
.	TRBJ2-1	TRBV27	CASSLSVAGRNEQFF
.	TRBJ1-1	TRBV27	CASIPLGGRNTEAFF
few	TRBJ2-7	TRBV5-5	CASSSGWSGTGVYEQYF
few	TRBJ1-2	TRBV19	CASTTPGQAYGYTF
.	TRBJ2-7	TRBV4-3	CASSPKLAGRYEQYF
once	TRBJ2-7	TRBV23-1	CASTHGGRPLREQYF